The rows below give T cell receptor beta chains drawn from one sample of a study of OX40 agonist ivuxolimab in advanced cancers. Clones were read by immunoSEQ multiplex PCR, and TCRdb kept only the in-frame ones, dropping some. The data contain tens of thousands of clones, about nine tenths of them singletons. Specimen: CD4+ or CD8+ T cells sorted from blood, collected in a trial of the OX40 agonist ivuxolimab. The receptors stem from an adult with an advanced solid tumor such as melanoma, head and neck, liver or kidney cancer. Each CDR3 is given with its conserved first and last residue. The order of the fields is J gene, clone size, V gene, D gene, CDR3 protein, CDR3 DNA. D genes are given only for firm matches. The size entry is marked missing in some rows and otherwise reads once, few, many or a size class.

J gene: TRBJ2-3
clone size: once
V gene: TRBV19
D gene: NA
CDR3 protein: CASRSLGLGLADTQYF
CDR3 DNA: TGTGCCAGTAGATCCCTAGGGTTAGGTTTAGCAGATACGCAGTATTTT

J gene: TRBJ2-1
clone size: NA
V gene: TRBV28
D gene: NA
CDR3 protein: CASSFIRTAANEQFF
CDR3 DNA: TGTGCCAGCAGTTTTATCCGGACGGCCGCCAATGAGCAGTTCTTC

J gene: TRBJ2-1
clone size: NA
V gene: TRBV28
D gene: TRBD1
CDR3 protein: CASSKQGIEQFF
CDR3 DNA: TGTGCCAGCAGTAAACAGGGGATTGAGCAGTTCTTC

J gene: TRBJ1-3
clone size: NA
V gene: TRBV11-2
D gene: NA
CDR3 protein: CASSLDRNTIYF
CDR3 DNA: TGTGCCAGCAGCTTAGATCGAAACACCATATATTTT

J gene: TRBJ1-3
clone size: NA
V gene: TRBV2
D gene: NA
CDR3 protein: CASSEAVLRNTIYF
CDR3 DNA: TGTGCCAGCAGTGAAGCGGTCCTTAGAAACACCATATATTTT

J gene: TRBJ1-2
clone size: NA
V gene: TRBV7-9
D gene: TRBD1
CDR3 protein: CAYGQGVGYTF
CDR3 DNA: TGTGCATACGGACAGGGGGTTGGCTACACCTTC

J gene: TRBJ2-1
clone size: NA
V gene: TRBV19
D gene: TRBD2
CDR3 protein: CASKFGLAGVGEQFF
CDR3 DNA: TGTGCCAGTAAATTCGGACTAGCGGGAGTAGGCGAGCAGTTCTTC

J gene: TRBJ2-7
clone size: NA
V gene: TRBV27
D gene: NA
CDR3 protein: CASSLGQGGNEQYF
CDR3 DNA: TGTGCCAGCAGTTTAGGCCAGGGGGGGAACGAGCAGTACTTC

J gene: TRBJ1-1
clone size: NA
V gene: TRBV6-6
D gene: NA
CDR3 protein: CASSTVGDTEAFF
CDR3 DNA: TGTGCCAGCAGTACAGTAGGGGACACTGAAGCTTTCTTT

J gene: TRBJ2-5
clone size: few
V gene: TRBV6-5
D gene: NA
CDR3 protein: CASSGSEETQYF
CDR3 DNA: TGTGCCAGCAGCGGCTCGGAAGAGACCCAGTACTTC

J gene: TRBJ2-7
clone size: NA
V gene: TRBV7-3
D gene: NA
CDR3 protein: CASSPWGETEQYF
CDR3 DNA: TGTGCCAGCAGCCCCTGGGGGGAGACCGAGCAGTACTTC

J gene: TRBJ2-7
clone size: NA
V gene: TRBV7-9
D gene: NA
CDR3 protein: CASSAAGNLYEQYF
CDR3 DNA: TGTGCCAGCAGCGCGGCCGGGAATCTCTACGAGCAGTACTTC

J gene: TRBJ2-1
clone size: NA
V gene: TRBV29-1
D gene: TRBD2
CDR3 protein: CSVPESGRAHEQFF
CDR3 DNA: TGCAGCGTTCCAGAAAGCGGGAGGGCCCATGAGCAGTTCTTC

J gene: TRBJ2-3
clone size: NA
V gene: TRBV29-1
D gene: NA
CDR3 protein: CSGRTDTQYF
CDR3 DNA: TGCAGCGGCCGCACAGATACGCAGTATTTT

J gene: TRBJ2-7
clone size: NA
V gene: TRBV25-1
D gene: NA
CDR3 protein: CASSESATGGRREQYF
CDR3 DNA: TGTGCCAGCAGTGAATCGGCGACCGGGGGACGAAGGGAGCAGTACTTC

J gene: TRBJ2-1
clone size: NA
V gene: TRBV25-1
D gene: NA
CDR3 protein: CASSDPSVGPYNEQFF
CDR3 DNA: TGTGCCAGCAGTGACCCGAGTGTAGGGCCTTACAATGAGCAGTTCTTC

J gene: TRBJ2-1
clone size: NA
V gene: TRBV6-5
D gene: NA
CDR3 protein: CASSSHQPTAKNEQFF
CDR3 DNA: TGTGCCAGCAGTTCGCACCAACCGACAGCTAAGAATGAGCAGTTCTTC

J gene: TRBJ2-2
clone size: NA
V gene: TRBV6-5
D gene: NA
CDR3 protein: CASSYRANTGELFF
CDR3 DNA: TGTGCCAGCAGTTACAGGGCTAACACCGGGGAGCTGTTTTTT

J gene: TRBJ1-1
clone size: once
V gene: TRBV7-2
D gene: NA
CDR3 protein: CASSRLGRESTEAFF
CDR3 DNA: TGTGCCAGCAGCCGACTCGGCAGGGAGAGCACTGAAGCTTTCTTT

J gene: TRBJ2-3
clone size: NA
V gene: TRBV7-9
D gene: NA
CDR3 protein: CASSSTLVGLPISVDTQYF
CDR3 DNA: TGTGCCAGCAGCTCAACCCTGGTGGGACTTCCTATATCGGTGGATACGCAGTATTTT

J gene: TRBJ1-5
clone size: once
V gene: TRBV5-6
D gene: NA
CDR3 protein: CASSLRTLGQPQHF
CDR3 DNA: TGTGCCAGCAGCTTGCGTACCCTAGGCCAGCCCCAGCATTTT

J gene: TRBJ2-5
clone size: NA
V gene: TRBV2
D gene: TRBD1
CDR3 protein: CASSEDFSTGDMETQYF
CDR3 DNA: TGTGCCAGCAGTGAAGATTTCTCCACAGGGGATATGGAGACCCAGTACTTC

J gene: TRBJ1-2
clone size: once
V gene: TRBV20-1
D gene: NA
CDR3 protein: CSASSTYGYTF
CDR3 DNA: TGCAGTGCTAGTAGTACGTATGGCTACACCTTC

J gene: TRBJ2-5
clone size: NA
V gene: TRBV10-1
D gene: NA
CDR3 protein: CASSEGPGARSQYF
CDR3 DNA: TGCGCCAGCAGTGAGGGTCCAGGGGCGAGGAGCCAGTACTTC

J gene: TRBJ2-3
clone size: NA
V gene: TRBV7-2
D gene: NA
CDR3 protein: CASSLASTDTQYF
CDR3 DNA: TGTGCCAGCAGCCTTGCCTCCACAGATACGCAGTATTTT

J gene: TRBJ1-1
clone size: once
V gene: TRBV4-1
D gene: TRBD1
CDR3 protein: CASRPPTGDEAFF
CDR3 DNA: TGCGCCAGCAGACCCCCGACAGGGGATGAAGCTTTCTTT

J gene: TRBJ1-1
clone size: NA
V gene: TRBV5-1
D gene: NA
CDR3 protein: CASSLQGSWNTEAFF
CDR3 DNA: TGCGCCAGCAGCTTACAGGGTAGTTGGAACACTGAAGCTTTCTTT

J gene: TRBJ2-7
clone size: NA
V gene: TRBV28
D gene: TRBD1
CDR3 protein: CASSRQGALYEQYF
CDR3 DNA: TGTGCCAGCAGTCGACAGGGGGCGCTGTACGAGCAGTACTTC